The entry that follows covers one T cell receptor beta chain sequence. Its target is unknown. CDR1 is MDHEN, CDR2 SYDVKM, per germline. The CDR3 sequence is 14 residues long. V gave up 6 bases and J gave up 2 bases; unmatched junction bases: 6. The data belong to a study of PD-1 blockade in mismatch repair-deficient tumors. Background on the study: Patients had eleven to twelve mismatch repair-deficient cancer types, all previously treated and progressing. Study-wide points: Rapid post-treatment expansion, then contraction, generally preceding radiologic response, marked tumor-resident clones.

Repertoires were generated with immunoSEQ multiplex PCR, while TCRdb's copy carries only in-frame clones and drops some. This table holds 85,000 to 130,000 clones, approximately 80% found once. Every patient had mismatch repair deficiency by PCR or immunohistochemistry. TCR sequencing covered a few patients who responded to pembrolizumab. The chain combines TRBV28 with TRBJ2-7; 8 nucleotides agree with TRBD2. The material was peripheral blood, obtained around 8 months after starting pembrolizumab. This TCR was sampled from an adult with mismatch repair-deficient cancer. The CDR3 DNA reads TGTGCCAGCAGGCCAGCGGGAGCGGCCTACGAGCAGTACTTC. Protein: CASRPAGAAYEQYF.